The source of this T cell receptor (beta chain) is a study of T cell responses to AZD1222 COVID-19 vaccine. The repertoire was sequenced with immunoSEQ multiplex PCR; TCRdb's copy has only in-frame clones and lacks some. The sample shows around 150,000 clones, about nine tenths of them seen only once. This CDR3 contains 14 residues. Trimming stripped 8 bases from V and 1 base from J, with 15 bases between. CDR1 and CDR2 (germline): MNHEY, SVGAGI. This clone showed up many times. Antigen: not known. Regarding the study as a whole: Possibly, clonal diversity was underestimated; donors were largely white British and included more females. The CD4 TCRs associated with vaccination extended across spike and predominated at 160-218 and 743-854. Samples come after the peak T cell response, not at day 14.

The TCR was taken from an adult who received the AZD1222 COVID-19 vaccine. This chain joins TRBV6-5 and TRBJ2-7, with D maybe TRBD1 (5 bases). Material: peripheral blood, obtained 28 days after the second AZD1222 dose. The CDR3, as DNA: TGTGCCAGCGTGGAACAGGAAGTTTCCTACGAGCAGTACTTC. This encodes CASVEQEVSYEQYF.